These T cell receptor beta chains were read from a single sample in a study of T cells in localized non-small cell lung cancer. Clones were read by immunoSEQ multiplex PCR, and TCRdb kept only the in-frame ones, dropping some. The data contain about 2,800 clones, 30% to 35% of them singletons. This sample comprised lung tumor tissue, obtained before any cancer treatment. Every receptor here comes from a female donor over 55 with stage II squamous cell lung carcinoma. Both conserved end residues are part of each CDR3. Fields, in order: J gene, V gene, clone size, D gene, CDR3 DNA, CDR3 protein. The D gene is left open where the match is weak. Clone size is given for some rows only: seen once, a few or many times, or a class if the clone is expanded.

TRBJ2-2 TRBV30 few TRBD2 TGTGCCGGGGGGAACGGGGGGACCGGGGAGCTGTTTTTT CAGGNGGTGELFF
TRBJ2-1 TRBV11-3 NA TRBD2 TGTGCCAGCAGCTTAGGGTCGGGAGGGCCAAATGAGCAGTTCTTC CASSLGSGGPNEQFF
TRBJ2-7 TRBV30 few NA TGTGCCTGGAGTGGTGGATCCTACGAGCAGTACTTC CAWSGGSYEQYF
TRBJ1-1 TRBV29-1 NA NA TGCAGCGTTAGGGGGGGGCCGAACACTGAAGCTTTCTTT CSVRGGPNTEAFF
TRBJ1-1 TRBV6-8 few NA TGTGCCAGCAGTTCGTCTGTTGAGTCCACTGAAGCTTTCTTT CASSSSVESTEAFF
TRBJ2-7 TRBV6-8 few NA TGTGCCAGCAGTTTAGAGACAGGCTACGAGCAGTACTTC CASSLETGYEQYF
TRBJ2-4 TRBV10-2 NA TRBD1 TGCGCCAGCAGTGAGAAGGACAGGTTCGACAAAAACATTCAGTACTTC CASSEKDRFDKNIQYF
TRBJ1-3 TRBV18 NA NA TGTGCCAGCTCACCAGGGAGCACGACCTCTGGAAACACCATATATTTT CASSPGSTTSGNTIYF
TRBJ1-1 TRBV5-1 NA TRBD1 TGCGCCAGCAGCCTGCAACAGGGGGCGATGAACACTGAAGCTTTCTTT CASSLQQGAMNTEAFF
TRBJ1-1 TRBV27 NA NA TGTGCCAGCAGATGGGGGGCCCGAATGAACACTGAAGCTTTCTTT CASRWGARMNTEAFF
TRBJ1-5 TRBV11-3 NA TRBD1 TGTGCCAGCAGCTCAGACAGGGGGAGCGGCAATCAGCCCCAGCATTTT CASSSDRGSGNQPQHF
TRBJ1-1 TRBV28 NA TRBD1 TGTGCCAGCAGTTTATTCGACAGGGCTTCTGAAGCTTTCTTT CASSLFDRASEAFF
TRBJ1-1 TRBV11-3 NA NA TGTGCCAGCAGCCCACCCGACAGCGATTCGAACACTGAAGCTTTCTTT CASSPPDSDSNTEAFF
TRBJ2-1 TRBV12-5 NA NA TGTGCTAGTGGAATAACTAGGAGTGAGCAGTTCTTC CASGITRSEQFF
TRBJ1-2 TRBV9 medium-sized TRBD1 TGTGCCAGCAGCGTGGGGACAGGCCAAGGCGCTGGCTACACCTTC CASSVGTGQGAGYTF
TRBJ2-5 TRBV6-8 NA TRBD2 TGTGCCAGCAGACGGGGGGTAGAGGAGACCCAGTACTTC CASRRGVEETQYF
TRBJ2-1 TRBV6-7 few NA TGTGCCAGCAGTTGTAAGTCGGGCAGGCCGAGCTCCTACAATGAGCAGTTCTTC CASSCKSGRPSSYNEQFF
TRBJ2-2 TRBV18 once NA TGTGCCAGCTCACCATCGGGGTTTGGGGTTCGGACCGGGGAGCTGTTTTTT CASSPSGFGVRTGELFF
TRBJ1-2 TRBV15 once TRBD1 TGTGCCACCAGCAGAACCCAACCGGGACAGCCCTATGGCTACACCTTC CATSRTQPGQPYGYTF
TRBJ2-6 TRBV5-1 few NA TGCGCCAGCAGCTTAGTCCCCAGGGGTGGGGCCAACGTCCTGACTTTC CASSLVPRGGANVLTF
TRBJ2-7 TRBV6-8 few TRBD2 TGTGCCAGCATACCAACTAGCGGGGGTGGGGAGCAGTACTTC CASIPTSGGGEQYF
TRBJ2-3 TRBV5-1 once TRBD1 TGCGCCAGCAGCTTAGCGGACAGGGACACAGATACGCAGTATTTT CASSLADRDTDTQYF
TRBJ1-3 TRBV5-1 NA NA TGCGCCAGCAGCTTGGATCCCAGTTCCCGCTCTGGAAACACCATATATTTT CASSLDPSSRSGNTIYF
TRBJ2-1 TRBV29-1 once TRBD2 TGCAGCGTTGGACTAGCGGGAGCCTACAATGAGCAGTTCTTC CSVGLAGAYNEQFF
TRBJ1-2 TRBV5-1 NA NA TGCGCCAGCAGGAGAGGAATGGGGGAAGGGAATGGCTACACCTTC CASRRGMGEGNGYTF
TRBJ2-2 TRBV11-3 NA NA TGTGCCAGCAGCTTGAAGAGGGAGGCTTCTACCGGGGAGCTGTTTTTT CASSLKREASTGELFF
TRBJ2-7 TRBV5-1 NA TRBD1 TGCGCCAGCAGCATTGGAACAGGGGGCCTTGAGCAGTACTTC CASSIGTGGLEQYF
TRBJ2-7 TRBV7-5 few NA TGTGCCAGCAGCTTGGGAGGGACTAGCGGACTCTACGAGCAGTACTTC CASSLGGTSGLYEQYF
TRBJ1-2 TRBV19 NA NA TGTGCCAGTAGTATAGATTGGGCAGATGGCTACACCTTC CASSIDWADGYTF
TRBJ1-6 TRBV9 few TRBD1 TGTGCCAGCAGTGGACAGGGGGCGGGTTCACCCCTCCACTTT CASSGQGAGSPLHF
TRBJ1-1 TRBV5-1 NA TRBD1 TGCGCCAGCAGCCAATTCGACAGGGGCCTACACGGAGCTTTCTTT CASSQFDRGLHGAFF
TRBJ2-1 TRBV5-1 NA NA TGCGCCAGCAGCCTCCCGGGTTCGAGCGGTCGATACAATGAGCAGTTCTTC CASSLPGSSGRYNEQFF
TRBJ2-1 TRBV7-1 few NA TGTGCCAGCAGTTTAAGGCCCCGCGAAGAACAGTTCTTC CASSLRPREEQFF